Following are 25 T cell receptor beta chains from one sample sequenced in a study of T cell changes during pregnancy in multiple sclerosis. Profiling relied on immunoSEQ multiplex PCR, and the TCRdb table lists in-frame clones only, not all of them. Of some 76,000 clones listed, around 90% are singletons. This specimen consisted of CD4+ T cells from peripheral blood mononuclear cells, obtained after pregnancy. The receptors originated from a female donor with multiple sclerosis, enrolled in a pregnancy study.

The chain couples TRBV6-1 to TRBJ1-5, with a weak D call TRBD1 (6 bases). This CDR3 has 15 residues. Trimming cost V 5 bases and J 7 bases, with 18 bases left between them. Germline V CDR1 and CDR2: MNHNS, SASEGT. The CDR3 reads CASSTTRDIPQPQHF. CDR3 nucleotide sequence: TGTGCCAGCAGTACAACCCGGGACATTCCCCAGCCCCAGCATTTT.

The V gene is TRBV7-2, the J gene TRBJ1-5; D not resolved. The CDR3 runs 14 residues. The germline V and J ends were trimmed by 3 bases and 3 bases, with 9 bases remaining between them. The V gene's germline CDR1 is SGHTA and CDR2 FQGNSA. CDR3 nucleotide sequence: TGTGCCAGCAGCTTTACGCAGATCAATCAGCCCCAGCATTTT. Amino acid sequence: CASSFTQINQPQHF.

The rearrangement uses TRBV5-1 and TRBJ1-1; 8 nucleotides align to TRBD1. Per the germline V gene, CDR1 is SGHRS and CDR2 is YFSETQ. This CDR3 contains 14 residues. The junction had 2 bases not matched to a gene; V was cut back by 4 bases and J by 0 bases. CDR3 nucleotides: TGCGCCAGCAGCCCGGGACAGGTGAACACTGAAGCTTTCTTT. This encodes CASSPGQVNTEAFF.

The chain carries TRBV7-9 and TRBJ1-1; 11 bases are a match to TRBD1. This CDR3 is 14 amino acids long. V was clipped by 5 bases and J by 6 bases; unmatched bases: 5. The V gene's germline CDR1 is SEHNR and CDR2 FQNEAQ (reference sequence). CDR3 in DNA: TGTGCCAGCAGCCCGAGGACAGGGGGCTCTGAAGCTTTCTTT. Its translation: CASSPRTGGSEAFF.

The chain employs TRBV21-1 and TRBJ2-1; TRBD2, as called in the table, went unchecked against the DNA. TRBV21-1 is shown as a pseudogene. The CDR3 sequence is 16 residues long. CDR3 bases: TGTGCCAGCAGCAAAGGGGCTAGCGGGGGGGCCGGGGAGCAGTTCTTC. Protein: CASSKGASGGAGEQFF.

The CDR3: CASSDSRGVNSPLHF. The CDR3 DNA reads as TGTGCCAGCAGTGACTCGCGGGGCGTTAATTCACCCCTCCACTTT. This chain links TRBV6-1 with TRBJ1-6; possibly TRBD1 for D (5 bases). CDR1 is MNHNS, CDR2 SASEGT, per germline. This CDR3 comprises 15 residues. V lost 3 bases and J 6 bases, leaving 12 bases between the germline ends.

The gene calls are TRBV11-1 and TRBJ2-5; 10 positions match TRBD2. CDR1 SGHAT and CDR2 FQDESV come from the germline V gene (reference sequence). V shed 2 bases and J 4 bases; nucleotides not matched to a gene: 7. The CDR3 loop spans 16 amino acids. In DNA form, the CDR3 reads TGTGCCAGCAGCTTAAAGAGCGGGGGGGCTGTAGAGACCCAGTACTTC. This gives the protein CASSLKSGGAVETQYF.

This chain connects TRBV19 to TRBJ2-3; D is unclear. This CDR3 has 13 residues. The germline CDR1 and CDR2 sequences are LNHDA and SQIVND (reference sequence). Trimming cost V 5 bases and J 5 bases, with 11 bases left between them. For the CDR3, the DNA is TGTGCCAGTAGTCTCAGGTTGGGAGATACGCAGTATTTT. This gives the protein CASSLRLGDTQYF.

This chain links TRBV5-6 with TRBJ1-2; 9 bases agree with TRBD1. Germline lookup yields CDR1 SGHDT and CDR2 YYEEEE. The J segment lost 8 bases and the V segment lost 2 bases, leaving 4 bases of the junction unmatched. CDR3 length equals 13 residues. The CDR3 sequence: CASSFTGGQGYTF. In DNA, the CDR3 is TGTGCCAGCAGCTTCACAGGGGGCCAAGGCTACACCTTC. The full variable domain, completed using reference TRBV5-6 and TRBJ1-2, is DAGVTQSPTHLIKTRGQQVTLRCSPKSGHDTVSWYQQALGQGPQFIFQYYEEEERQRGNFPDRFSGHQFPNYSSELNVNALLLGDSALYLCASSFTGGQGYTFGSGTRLTVV.

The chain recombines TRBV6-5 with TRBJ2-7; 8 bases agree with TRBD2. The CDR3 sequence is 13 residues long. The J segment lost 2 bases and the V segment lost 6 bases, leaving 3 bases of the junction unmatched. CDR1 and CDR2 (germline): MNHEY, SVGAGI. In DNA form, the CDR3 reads TGTGCCAGCAGGGCGGGAGGTACCTACGAGCAGTACTTC. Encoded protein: CASRAGGTYEQYF.

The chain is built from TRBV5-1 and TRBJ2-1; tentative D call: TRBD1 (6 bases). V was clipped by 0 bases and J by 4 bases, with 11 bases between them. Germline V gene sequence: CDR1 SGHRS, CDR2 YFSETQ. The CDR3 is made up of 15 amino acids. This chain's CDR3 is CASSLEGVPYNEQFF. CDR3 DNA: TGCGCCAGCAGCTTGGAGGGGGTTCCGTACAATGAGCAGTTCTTC.

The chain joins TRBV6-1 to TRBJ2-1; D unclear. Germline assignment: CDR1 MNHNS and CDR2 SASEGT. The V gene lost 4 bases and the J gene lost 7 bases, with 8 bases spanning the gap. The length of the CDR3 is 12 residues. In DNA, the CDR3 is TGTGCCAGCAGTGCTCTCGGGAATGAGCAGTTCTTC. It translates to CASSALGNEQFF.

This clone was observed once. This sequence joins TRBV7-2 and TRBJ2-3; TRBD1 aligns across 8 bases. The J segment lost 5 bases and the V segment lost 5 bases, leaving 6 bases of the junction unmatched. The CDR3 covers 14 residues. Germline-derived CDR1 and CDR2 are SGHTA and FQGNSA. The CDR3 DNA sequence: TGTGCCAGCAGCCCTACCAGGGGGCTAGATACGCAGTATTTT. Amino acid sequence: CASSPTRGLDTQYF.

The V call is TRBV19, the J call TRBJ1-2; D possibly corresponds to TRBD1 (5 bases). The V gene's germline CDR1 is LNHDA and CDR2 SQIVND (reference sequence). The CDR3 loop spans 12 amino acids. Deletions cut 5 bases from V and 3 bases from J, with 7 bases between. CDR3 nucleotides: TGTGCCAGTAGTCGACAGTACTATGGCTACACCTTC. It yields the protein CASSRQYYGYTF.

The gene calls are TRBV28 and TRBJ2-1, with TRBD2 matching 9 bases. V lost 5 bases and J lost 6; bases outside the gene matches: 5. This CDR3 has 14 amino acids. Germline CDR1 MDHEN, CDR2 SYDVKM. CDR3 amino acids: CASSLAGHGNEQFF. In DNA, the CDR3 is TGTGCCAGCAGTCTAGCGGGACACGGCAATGAGCAGTTCTTC.

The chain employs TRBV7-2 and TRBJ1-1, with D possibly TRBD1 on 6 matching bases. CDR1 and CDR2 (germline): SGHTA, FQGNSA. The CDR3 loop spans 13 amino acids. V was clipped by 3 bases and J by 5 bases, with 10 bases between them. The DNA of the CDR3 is TGTGCCAGCAGCTTTGACAGGAGGACTGAAGCTTTCTTT. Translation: CASSFDRRTEAFF. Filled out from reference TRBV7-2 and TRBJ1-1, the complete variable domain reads GAGVSQSPSNKVTEKGKDVELRCDPISGHTALYWYRQSLGQGLEFLIYFQGNSAPDKSGLPSDRFSAERTGGSVSTLTIQRTQQEDSAVYLCASSFDRRTEAFFGQGTRLTVV.

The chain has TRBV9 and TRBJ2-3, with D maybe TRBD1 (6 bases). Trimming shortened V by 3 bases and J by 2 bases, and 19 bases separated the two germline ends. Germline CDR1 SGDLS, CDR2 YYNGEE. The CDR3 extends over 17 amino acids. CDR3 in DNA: TGTGCCAGCAGCGAAGGATCGACAGGCCTTTTCACAGATACGCAGTATTTT. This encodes CASSEGSTGLFTDTQYF.

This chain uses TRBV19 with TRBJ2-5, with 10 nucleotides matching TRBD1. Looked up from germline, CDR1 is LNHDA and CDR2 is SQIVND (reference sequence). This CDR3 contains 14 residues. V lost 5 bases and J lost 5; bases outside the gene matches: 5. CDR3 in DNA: TGTGCCAGTAGTCACGACAGGGGGCTTGAGACCCAGTACTTC. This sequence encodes CASSHDRGLETQYF.

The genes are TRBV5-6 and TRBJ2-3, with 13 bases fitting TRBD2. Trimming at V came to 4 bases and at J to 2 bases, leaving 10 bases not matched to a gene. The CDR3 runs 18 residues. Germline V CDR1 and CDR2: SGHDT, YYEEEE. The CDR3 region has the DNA TGTGCCAGCAGCGGGACAGGACTAGCGGGGGCCACCACAGATACGCAGTATTTT. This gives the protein CASSGTGLAGATTDTQYF.

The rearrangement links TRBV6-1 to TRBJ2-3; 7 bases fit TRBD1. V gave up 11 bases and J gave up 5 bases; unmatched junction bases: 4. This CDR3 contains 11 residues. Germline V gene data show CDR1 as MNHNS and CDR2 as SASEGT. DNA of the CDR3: TGTGCCGTCCGACAGGGAGATACGCAGTATTTT. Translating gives CAVRQGDTQYF.

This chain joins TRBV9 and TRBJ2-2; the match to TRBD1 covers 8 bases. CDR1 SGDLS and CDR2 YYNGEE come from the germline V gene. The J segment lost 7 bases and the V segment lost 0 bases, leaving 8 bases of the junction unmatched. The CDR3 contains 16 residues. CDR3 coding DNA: TGTGCCAGCAGCGTAGCCCCAGGGGGCTCAATCGGGGAGCTGTTTTTT. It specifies CASSVAPGGSIGELFF.

The CDR3, as DNA: TGTGCCTGGAGTGTACCAAAACCAGGGGGTAGGGACACTGAAGCTTTCTTT. Translating gives CAWSVPKPGGRDTEAFF. This sequence joins TRBV30 and TRBJ1-1, with 7 bases identical to TRBD1. V lost 0 bases and J lost 3; bases outside the gene matches: 13. CDR3 size: 17 residues. Per the germline V gene, CDR1 is GTSNPN and CDR2 is SVGIG (reference sequence).

The CDR3 loop is CASSLSPGRASTEAFF. The CDR3 DNA reads TGCGCCAGCAGCTTGTCGCCAGGGAGGGCGAGCACTGAAGCTTTCTTT. This chain links TRBV5-1 with TRBJ1-1, with a tentative D call TRBD1 (5 bases). This CDR3 has 16 residues. V lost 1 base to trimming and J lost 4 bases, with 17 bases between them. Germline V gives CDR1 SGHRS, CDR2 YFSETQ.

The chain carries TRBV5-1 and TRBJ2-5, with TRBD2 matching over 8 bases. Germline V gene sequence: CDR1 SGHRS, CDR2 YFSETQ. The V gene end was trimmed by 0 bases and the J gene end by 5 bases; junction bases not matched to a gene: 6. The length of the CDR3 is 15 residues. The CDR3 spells CASSLGLAGAETQYF. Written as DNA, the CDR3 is TGCGCCAGCAGCTTGGGGCTAGCGGGTGCGGAGACCCAGTACTTC.

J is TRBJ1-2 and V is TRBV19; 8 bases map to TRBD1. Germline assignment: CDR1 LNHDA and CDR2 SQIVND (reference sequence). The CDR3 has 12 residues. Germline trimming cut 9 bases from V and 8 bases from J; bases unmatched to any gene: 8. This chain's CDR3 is CASRQGLVGYTF. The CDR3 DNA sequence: TGTGCCAGCAGACAGGGGTTAGTCGGCTACACCTTC.